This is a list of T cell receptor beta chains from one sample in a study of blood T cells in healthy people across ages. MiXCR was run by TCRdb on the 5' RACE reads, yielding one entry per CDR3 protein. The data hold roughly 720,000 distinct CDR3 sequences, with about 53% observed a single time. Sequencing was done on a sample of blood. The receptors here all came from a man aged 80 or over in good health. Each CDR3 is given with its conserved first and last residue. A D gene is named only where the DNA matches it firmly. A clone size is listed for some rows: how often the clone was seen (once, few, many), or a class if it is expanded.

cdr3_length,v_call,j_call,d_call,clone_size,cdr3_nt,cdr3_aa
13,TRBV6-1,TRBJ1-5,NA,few,TGTGCCAGCAGTCCTGCCCGAAATCAGCCCCAGCATTTT,CASSPARNQPQHF
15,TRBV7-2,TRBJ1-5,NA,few,TGTGCCAGCACCCCTAAAGAAGCCCCCAATCAGCCCCAGCATTTT,CASTPKEAPNQPQHF
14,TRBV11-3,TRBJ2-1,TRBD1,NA,TGTGCCAGCAGCTCGCCCGGACAGGAGGATGAGCAGTTCTTC,CASSSPGQEDEQFF
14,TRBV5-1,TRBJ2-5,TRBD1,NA,TGCGCCAGCAGCCCCACCCGGGACAGGGAGACCCAGTACTTC,CASSPTRDRETQYF
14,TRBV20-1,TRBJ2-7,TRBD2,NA,TGCAGTGCTAGAGAGGGAGGGCGACCCTACGAGCAGTACTTC,CSAREGGRPYEQYF
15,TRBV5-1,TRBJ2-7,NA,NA,TGCGCCAGCAGACCAGGGACGCCATCCTACAATGAGCAGTACTTC,CASRPGTPSYNEQYF
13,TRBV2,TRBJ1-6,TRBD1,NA,TGTGCCAGCAGCCGGGACAGTTACTCACCCCTCCACTTT,CASSRDSYSPLHF
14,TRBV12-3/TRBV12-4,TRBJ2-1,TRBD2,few,TGTGCCAGCAGTCCTCTGACTAGCGGACATGAGCAGTTCTTC,CASSPLTSGHEQFF
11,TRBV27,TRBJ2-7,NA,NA,TGTGCCAGCGAGGGGGGGAACGAGCAGTACTTC,CASEGGNEQYF
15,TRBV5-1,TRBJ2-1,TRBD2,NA,TGCGCCAGCAGCCCTAGTAGCGGGAGCACGAATGAGCAGTTCTTC,CASSPSSGSTNEQFF
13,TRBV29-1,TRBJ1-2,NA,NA,TGCAGCGTTGAAAACGGGCAGGGTGGTGGCTACACCTTC,CSVENGQGGGYTF
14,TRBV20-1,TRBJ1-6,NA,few,TGCAGTGCTAGAGCGGGCGAAGGATATTCACCCCTCCACTTT,CSARAGEGYSPLHF
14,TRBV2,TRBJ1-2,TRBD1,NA,TGTGCCAGCTGTATCACTAGACAGGGTGATGGCTACACCTTC,CASCITRQGDGYTF
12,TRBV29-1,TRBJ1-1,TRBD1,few,TGCAGCGTTGAACAGGGGGGCACTGAAGCTTTCTTT,CSVEQGGTEAFF
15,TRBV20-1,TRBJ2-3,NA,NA,TGCAGTGCTAGAAGACAGGCGCTTGTCACAGATACGCAGTATTTT,CSARRQALVTDTQYF
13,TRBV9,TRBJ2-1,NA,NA,TGTGCCAGCGGCGTAGACCCGAAGGGTGGGCAGTTCTTC,CASGVDPKGGQFF
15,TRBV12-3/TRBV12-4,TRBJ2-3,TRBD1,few,TGTGCCAGCAGCTCCAGGGACAGAGCACAGCATACGCAGTATTTT,CASSSRDRAQHTQYF
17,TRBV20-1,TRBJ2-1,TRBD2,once,TGCAGTGCTAGAGACTCCCGGGTAGCGGGCCCCTACAATGAGCAGTTCTTC,CSARDSRVAGPYNEQFF
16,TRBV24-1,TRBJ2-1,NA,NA,TGTGCCACTAGTGCCCTAGGGGCGGAACGTAACAATGAGCAGTTCTTC,CATSALGAERNNEQFF
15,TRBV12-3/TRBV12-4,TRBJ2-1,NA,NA,TGTGCCAGCAGTCCCCGGGAACTCTCCTACAATGAGCAGTTCTTC,CASSPRELSYNEQFF
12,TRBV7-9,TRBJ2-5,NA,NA,TGTGCCTTCATTGCATTCTTGGGGGAGCAGTACTTC,CAFIAFLGEQYF
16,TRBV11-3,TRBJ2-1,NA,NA,TGTGCCAGCAGCTCAAATCGGCCTCCTGGGGACAATGAGCAGTTCTTC,CASSSNRPPGDNEQFF
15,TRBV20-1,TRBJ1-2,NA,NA,TGCAGTGCTAGAGATGGGGGCGGGTCTAACTATGGCTACACCTTC,CSARDGGGSNYGYTF